The 28 T cell receptor beta chains presented below share a single source sample, sequenced in a study of T cell responses to AZD1222 COVID-19 vaccine. The repertoire was sequenced with immunoSEQ multiplex PCR; TCRdb's copy has only in-frame clones and lacks some. Of more than 85,000 clones listed, approximately 92% are singletons. The source material was peripheral blood, sampled 28 days after the second AZD1222 dose. The receptors were gathered from an adult who received the AZD1222 COVID-19 vaccine.

This chain uses TRBV19 with TRBJ2-7; 9 nucleotides line up with TRBD2. The V gene's germline CDR1 is LNHDA and CDR2 SQIVND (reference sequence). CDR3 length: 16 residues. V lost 6 bases and J lost 3; bases outside the gene matches: 12. For the CDR3, the DNA is TGTGCCAGTAGCCGCGCTAGCGGGACAATGAACTACGAGCAGTACTTC. Translation gives CASSRASGTMNYEQYF.

This clone was counted once. J is TRBJ1-1 and V is TRBV7-3, with 12 bases that match TRBD1. CDR1 is SGHTA and CDR2 is FQGTGA in the germline V gene. Germline trimming cut 0 bases from V and 7 bases from J; bases unmatched to any gene: 15. The CDR3 covers 19 residues. The CDR3 bases are TGTGCCAGCAGCTTAACGTTCGGTATGGGACAGGGGGCCGATAGTGAAGCTTTCTTT. Encoded protein: CASSLTFGMGQGADSEAFF.

The V and J genes are TRBV27 and TRBJ1-2; weak D call: TRBD1 (5 bases). In germline, CDR1 is MNHEY, CDR2 SMNVEV (reference sequence). V shed 6 bases and J shed 8 bases, with 19 bases lying between them. The CDR3 consists of 14 residues. CDR3 bases: TGTGCCAGCAGCCGTCAGCCCAAAGGGGCGGGCTACACCTTC. Its protein product is CASSRQPKGAGYTF.

The chain couples TRBV30 to TRBJ2-7; D gene unclear. Germline V gives CDR1 GTSNPN, CDR2 SVGIG (reference sequence). Trimming shortened V by 8 bases and J by 0 bases, and 14 bases separated the two germline ends. The CDR3 length is 13 residues. The CDR3 DNA reads TGTGCCGGTCTGCAGAAGAGCTCCTACGAGCAGTACTTC. This codes for CAGLQKSSYEQYF.

The rearrangement joins TRBV5-1 to TRBJ2-7; 11 bases align to TRBD1. Germline CDR1 and CDR2: SGHRS and YFSETQ. The CDR3 extends over 14 amino acids. V shed 2 bases and J 7 bases; nucleotides not matched to a gene: 5. CDR3 protein: CASSLGQGAWEQYF. The CDR3 region has the DNA TGCGCCAGCAGCTTAGGACAGGGGGCTTGGGAGCAGTACTTC.

This chain connects TRBV7-6 to TRBJ2-5; D may correspond to TRBD1 or TRBD2 (5 bases each). The CDR3 is made up of 15 amino acids. Trimming took off 5 bases at V and 5 bases at J, with 18 bases between the two ends. Germline values: CDR1 SGHVS, CDR2 FNYEAQ. CDR3 coding DNA: TGTGCCAGCAGCGTAGACCAGGGACGGCGGGAGACCCAGTACTTC. Translation gives CASSVDQGRRETQYF.

The chain couples TRBV7-6 to TRBJ1-2; D is uncertain. The CDR3 covers 16 residues. With 1 base removed from V and 4 bases from J, the gap between germline ends came to 16 bases. Germline loops: CDR1 SGHVS, CDR2 FNYEAQ. CDR3 coding DNA: TGTGCCAGCAGCTTAGGGGTCAGCACTGCGGGCTATGGCTACACCTTC. This translates into CASSLGVSTAGYGYTF.

The J gene is TRBJ2-5, the V gene TRBV29-1, with D perhaps TRBD1 or TRBD2 (5 bases each). CDR1 is SQVTM and CDR2 is ANQGSEA in the germline V gene. Trimming left V 6 bases short and J 7 bases short, with 12 bases between. This CDR3 spans 11 amino acids. CDR3: CSVGTSGTQYF. Written as DNA, the CDR3 is TGCAGCGTGGGGACCTCGGGGACCCAGTACTTC.

J is TRBJ1-2 and V is TRBV6-5; 7 positions agree with TRBD1. V was pared by 6 bases and J by 7 bases, with 8 bases of the junction left unmatched. Per the germline V gene, CDR1 is MNHEY and CDR2 is SVGAGI. This CDR3 comprises 13 residues. The CDR3 coding sequence is TGTGCCAGCAGACGGGACGGGACAGCTGGCTACACCTTC. Amino acid sequence: CASRRDGTAGYTF.

The rearrangement uses TRBV14 and TRBJ1-1, with D perhaps matching TRBD1 (5 bases). V was pared by 4 bases and J by 3 bases, with 30 bases between. The CDR3 has 20 residues. Per germline, CDR1 SGHDN and CDR2 FVKESK. CDR3 residues: CASSPGLGWGETYGDTEAFF. In DNA, the CDR3 is TGTGCCAGCAGCCCGGGACTTGGGTGGGGTGAGACTTACGGGGACACTGAAGCTTTCTTT.

V and J are TRBV28 and TRBJ1-6; D possibly corresponds to TRBD1 (6 bases). The V end was cut by 5 bases, the J end by 0 bases, with 14 bases between. CDR1 is MDHEN, CDR2 SYDVKM, per germline. The CDR3 is 17 amino acids. DNA for the CDR3: TGTGCCAGCAGTACAGAGGGGGAATACTCCTATAATTCACCCCTCCACTTT. Translating it yields CASSTEGEYSYNSPLHF.

V is TRBV28 and J is TRBJ2-4; TRBD1 or TRBD2 may be the D gene (5 bases each). The CDR3 is 15 residues long. Germline V gives CDR1 MDHEN, CDR2 SYDVKM. Between the trimmed V and J ends, which lost 4 bases and 1 base, there was a span of 11 bases. Here the CDR3 reads CASSSGWGAKNIQYF. The CDR3 nucleotides are TGTGCCAGCAGTTCCGGGTGGGGGGCCAAAAACATTCAGTACTTC.

The DNA for the CDR3 is TGTGCCAGCAGCCCTACCCCCGGGACAGGGGGCTTTTTGGTCACTGAAGCTTTCTTT. This translates into CASSPTPGTGGFLVTEAFF. The V gene is TRBV14, the J gene TRBJ1-1; 12 nucleotides align to TRBD1. V lost 4 bases and J lost 4; bases outside the gene matches: 16. The length of the CDR3 is 19 residues. Germline assignment: CDR1 SGHDN and CDR2 FVKESK.

The V and J genes are TRBV5-1 and TRBJ1-2; D is uncertain. From germline, CDR1 is SGHRS and CDR2 YFSETQ. The V gene lost 0 bases and the J gene lost 6 bases, with 12 bases spanning the gap. The CDR3 length is 14 residues. CDR3 sequence reads: CASSLGRPYDGYTF. In DNA form, the CDR3 reads TGCGCCAGCAGCTTGGGACGGCCCTATGATGGCTACACCTTC.

This chain joins TRBV7-2 and TRBJ1-1; no firm D call. The CDR3 covers 14 residues. V was cut by 5 bases and J by 1 base, with 11 bases left in between. CDR1 is SGHTA, CDR2 FQGNSA, per germline. CDR3 in DNA: TGTGCCAGCAGCCCAGACATGTCGAACACTGAAGCTTTCTTT. This codes for CASSPDMSNTEAFF.

This clone appeared a few times. The chain uses TRBV7-3 and TRBJ2-2; the D is unclear. V lost 6 bases and J lost 2, with 7 bases in between. This CDR3 comprises 13 residues. Looked up from germline, CDR1 is SGHTA and CDR2 is FQGTGA. CDR3 in DNA: TGTGCCAGCAGGAATTTTAACACCGGGGAGCTGTTTTTT. Translation gives CASRNFNTGELFF.

J is TRBJ2-1 and V is TRBV7-9, with a tentative D call TRBD2 (6 bases). The CDR3 loop spans 15 amino acids. V lost 4 bases, J lost 7 bases, and 17 bases lay in between. Germline V gene lookup returns CDR1 SEHNR and CDR2 FQNEAQ (reference sequence). CDR3 bases: TGTGCCAGCAGCTCCTCAGTGGGTAGCGGTAATGAGCAGTTCTTC. It encodes CASSSSVGSGNEQFF.

The chain joins TRBV2 to TRBJ2-7, with D perhaps matching TRBD1 or TRBD2 (5 bases each). The V end was cut by 11 bases, the J end by 3 bases, with 14 bases between. The CDR3 runs to 12 residues. CDR1 and CDR2 (germline): SNHLY, FYNNEI. The CDR3 loop is CAGRDEYYEQYF. CDR3 DNA: TGTGCCGGACGGGACGAGTACTACGAGCAGTACTTC.

This chain connects TRBV27 to TRBJ1-4; D not resolved. V was shortened by 11 bases and J by 0 bases, with 10 bases between the two germline ends. Germline values: CDR1 MNHEY, CDR2 SMNVEV (reference sequence). This CDR3 contains 13 residues. In DNA form, the CDR3 reads TGTGCCTCCCGTGGTGCAACTAATGAAAAACTGTTTTTT. It specifies CASRGATNEKLFF.

The chain combines TRBV19 with TRBJ1-3; D remains unclear. The CDR3 loop spans 15 amino acids. Germline V CDR1 and CDR2: LNHDA, SQIVND (reference sequence). V was pared by 5 bases and J by 0 bases, with 11 bases between. This CDR3 reads CASSDQARSGNTIYF. The CDR3 region has the DNA TGTGCCAGTAGTGATCAGGCTCGCTCTGGAAACACCATATATTTT. The whole variable domain, remainder taken from reference TRBV19 and TRBJ1-3, is DGGITQSPKYLFRKEGQNVTLSCEQNLNHDAMYWYRQDPGQGLRLIYYSQIVNDFQKGDIAEGYSVSREKKESFPLTVTSAQKNPTAFYLCASSDQARSGNTIYFGEGSWLTVV.

The chain carries TRBV24-1 and TRBJ2-7; 10 nucleotides line up with TRBD1. Germline trimming cut 4 bases from V and 6 bases from J; bases unmatched to any gene: 11. This CDR3 contains 16 residues. CDR1 is KGHDR and CDR2 is SFDVKD in the germline V gene. The CDR3 coding sequence is TGTGCCACCAGTGACGAGGGACAGGGGTTCTTCCCCGAGCAGTACTTC. Translating gives CATSDEGQGFFPEQYF.

The chain employs TRBV2 and TRBJ2-5; the D call may be TRBD1 or TRBD2 (5 bases each). This CDR3 region has 14 residues. Between the trimmed V and J ends, which lost 3 bases and 4 bases, there was a span of 12 bases. In germline, CDR1 is SNHLY, CDR2 FYNNEI. The CDR3 sequence is CASSDPGTPETQYF. In DNA form, the CDR3 reads TGTGCCAGCAGTGACCCGGGGACCCCAGAGACCCAGTACTTC.

The table lists this clone with a count of one. V gene TRBV9 combines with J gene TRBJ2-3; the D gene is possibly TRBD2 (5 bases). Germline loops: CDR1 SGDLS, CDR2 YYNGEE. The V gene lost 4 bases and the J gene lost 1 base, with 13 bases spanning the gap. The CDR3 sequence is 15 residues long. Here the CDR3 DNA reads TGTGCCAGCAGCCAATACACTAGGGGCACAGATACGCAGTATTTT. It is translated as CASSQYTRGTDTQYF.

This chain joins TRBV25-1 and TRBJ1-1; D possibly corresponds to TRBD1 (6 bases). Per the germline V gene, CDR1 is MGHDK and CDR2 is SYGVNS. The CDR3 length is 18 residues. Trimming left V 2 bases short and J 4 bases short, with 23 bases between. CDR3 protein: CASSEREGGENGVTEAFF. CDR3 nucleotides: TGTGCCAGCAGTGAAAGGGAGGGGGGCGAGAATGGTGTCACTGAAGCTTTCTTT.

The rearrangement uses TRBV7-8 and TRBJ1-5, with 7 bases lining up with TRBD1. The V segment lost 1 base and the J segment 6 bases; nucleotides outside the gene matches: 0. CDR1 SGHVS and CDR2 FQNEAQ come from the germline V gene. CDR3 length: 13 residues. The CDR3 reads CASSLGTGQPQHF. The CDR3 nucleotides read TGTGCCAGCAGCTTAGGGACAGGTCAGCCCCAGCATTTT.

The chain couples TRBV19 to TRBJ2-1; no clear D gene. From germline, CDR1 is LNHDA and CDR2 SQIVND (reference sequence). V shed 2 bases and J shed 6 bases, with 2 bases lying between them. CDR3 length equals 11 residues. The CDR3: CASSILNEQFF. CDR3 coding DNA: TGTGCCAGTAGTATACTCAATGAGCAGTTCTTC.

This chain uses TRBV6-1 with TRBJ2-1; D possibly matches TRBD1 or TRBD2 (5 bases each). Germline CDR1 is MNHNS and CDR2 is SASEGT. The CDR3 covers 17 residues. V was cut by 3 bases and J by 8 bases, with 23 bases left in between. CDR3 protein: CASSEAPGAPQKYEQFF. The CDR3 nucleotides are TGTGCCAGCAGTGAGGCCCCCGGGGCGCCCCAAAAGTATGAGCAGTTCTTC.

The V gene is TRBV5-4, the J gene TRBJ2-7; D uncertain. Germline V gene data show CDR1 as SGHNT and CDR2 as YYREEE (reference sequence). The CDR3 is 17 residues long. V lost 5 bases and J 4 bases, leaving 25 bases between the germline ends. In DNA, the CDR3 is TGTGCCAGCAGGTTGACCACCCCCGGCCTCCGTCCATACGAGCAGTACTTC. This encodes CASRLTTPGLRPYEQYF. The full variable domain, rest sourced from reference TRBV5-4 and TRBJ2-7, is ETGVTQSPTHLIKTRGQQVTLRCSSQSGHNTVSWYQQALGQGPQFIFQYYREEENGRGNFPPRFSGLQFPNYSSELNVNALELDDSALYLCASRLTTPGLRPYEQYFGPGTRLTVT.